This T cell receptor beta chain was captured by sequencing in a study of blood T cell repertoires in COVID-19. Study-level background: Both acute and convalescent COVID-19 samples were obtained from the United States, Italy and Spain. T cells, B-cell-depleted T cells, or PBMCs supplied cDNA or gDNA.

Source study methods: Scientists estimated how many nucleated cells there were by amplifying reference gene primers. The method was immunoSEQ multiplex PCR; TCRdb's version includes in-frame clones alone and lacks a portion of them. For V, J and clone size, that table is used; D and trimming come from the DNA. The sample holds 200,000 to 250,000 clones, about four fifths seen once. V lost 6 bases to trimming and J lost 0 bases; unmatched junction nucleotides: 6. In germline, CDR1 is ENHRY, CDR2 SYGVKD. The CDR3 extends over 16 amino acids. The rearrangement links TRBV10-3 to TRBJ2-1, with 9 bases that match TRBD1. This receptor was identified in a young woman with acute or convalescent COVID-19. Sequenced input: peripheral blood. The CDR3, as DNA: TGTGCCATCAGCCAACAGGGACAGGGCTCCTACAATGAGCAGTTCTTC. This gives the protein CAISQQGQGSYNEQFF.